These T cell receptor beta chains were read from a single sample in a study of graft-versus-host responses after intestinal transplantation. These receptors are not linked to any known antigen. TCRdb's table, derived via immunoSEQ multiplex PCR, lists solely in-frame clones and lacks some. This repertoire shows 80,000 to 100,000 clones, 91% found once; its top ten account for about 0.18%. The source material was unstimulated CD4+ T cells sorted from spleen or lymph node cells, sampled before transplant. Receptors were obtained from a human donor who was the organ donor for an intestinal transplant. Both conserved end residues are part of each CDR3. The D gene is left open where the match is weak. Clone sizes are given selectively: once, few, many, or a class where the clone is expanded.

J: TRBJ1-6; size: .; D: TRBD1; V: TRBV6-5; DNA: TGTGCCAGCAGGAGACAGGGGGCCCATTCACCCCTCCACTTT; CDR3: CASRRQGAHSPLHF
J: TRBJ2-3; size: once; D: .; V: TRBV7-2; DNA: TGTGCCAGCAGCACTAGCAGGGGGAAGTTCACAGATACGCAGTATTTT; CDR3: CASSTSRGKFTDTQYF
J: TRBJ2-1; size: .; D: TRBD2; V: TRBV9; DNA: TGTGCCAGCAGCGTTAGCGGGGGGGCCAGGGATGAGCAGTTCTTC; CDR3: CASSVSGGARDEQFF
J: TRBJ1-5; size: .; D: .; V: TRBV18; DNA: TGTGCCAGCTCATTCCGGGACTCAGATCAGCCCCAGCATTTT; CDR3: CASSFRDSDQPQHF
J: TRBJ1-2; size: .; D: TRBD1; V: TRBV5-4; DNA: TGTGCCAGCAGCTGGGGACAGGGTAACTATGGCTACACCTTC; CDR3: CASSWGQGNYGYTF
J: TRBJ1-2; size: .; D: .; V: TRBV4-1; DNA: TGCGCCAGCAGCCAAGTTGCTGGGGAGGTGCTAGCCTATGGCTACACCTTC; CDR3: CASSQVAGEVLAYGYTF
J: TRBJ2-7; size: once; D: TRBD2; V: TRBV7-2; DNA: TGTGCCAGCAGCCCCCGGTGGGGGGGGGAGCAGTACTTC; CDR3: CASSPRWGGEQYF
J: TRBJ2-3; size: once; D: TRBD1; V: TRBV27; DNA: TGTGCCAGCAGTTTGTCTCCGTTCCAGGGGGCACGGGATACGCAGTATTTT; CDR3: CASSLSPFQGARDTQYF
J: TRBJ1-6; size: .; D: TRBD1; V: TRBV7-9; DNA: TGTGCCAGCAGCTTAGAGACAGGGAATTCACCCCTCCACTTT; CDR3: CASSLETGNSPLHF
J: TRBJ2-7; size: .; D: .; V: TRBV5-1; DNA: TGCGCCAGCAGCTTGGTTATATCCTACGAGCAGTACTTC; CDR3: CASSLVISYEQYF
J: TRBJ1-5; size: .; D: .; V: TRBV2; DNA: TGTGCCAGCAGTGGGCTCCAGAGCAATCAGCCCCAGCATTTT; CDR3: CASSGLQSNQPQHF
J: TRBJ1-3; size: .; D: .; V: TRBV6-1; DNA: TGTGCCAGCAGTGAAGGGACAGCCTCTGGAAACACCATATATTTT; CDR3: CASSEGTASGNTIYF
J: TRBJ1-5; size: .; D: .; V: TRBV25-1; DNA: TGTGCCAGCAGGAGAGGGAATCAGCCCCAGCATTTT; CDR3: CASRRGNQPQHF
J: TRBJ1-2; size: few; D: TRBD1; V: TRBV7-2; DNA: TGTGCCAGCAGCCCTGACAGGGCCTATGGCTACACCTTC; CDR3: CASSPDRAYGYTF
J: TRBJ2-7; size: .; D: TRBD1; V: TRBV2; DNA: TGTGCCAGCAGTGGAGGAGAGACAGGGTCGATAAGCGAGCAGTACTTC; CDR3: CASSGGETGSISEQYF
J: TRBJ1-6; size: .; D: TRBD1; V: TRBV2; DNA: TGTGCCAGCAGACGGACAGGGAGCTCCTATAATTCACCCCTCCACTTT; CDR3: CASRRTGSSYNSPLHF
J: TRBJ2-5; size: once; D: TRBD2; V: TRBV4-1; DNA: TGCGCCAGCAGCCAAGTCTTCGCTAGCGGGGGCCCTATCCAAGAGACCCAGTACTTC; CDR3: CASSQVFASGGPIQETQYF
J: TRBJ2-1; size: .; D: TRBD2; V: TRBV7-2; DNA: TGTGCCAGCAGCTTAGGAGCGGGGTGGTCCTACAATGAGCAGTTCTTC; CDR3: CASSLGAGWSYNEQFF
J: TRBJ1-6; size: .; D: TRBD1; V: TRBV4-2; DNA: TGTGCCAGCAGCCCTCGGACAGGGGATTCACCCCTCCACTTT; CDR3: CASSPRTGDSPLHF
J: TRBJ1-1; size: once; D: TRBD1; V: TRBV19; DNA: TGTGCCACTTCCGAGGGGGACAGGGGCTTATACACTGAAGCTTTCTTT; CDR3: CATSEGDRGLYTEAFF
J: TRBJ2-1; size: .; D: TRBD2; V: TRBV6-5; DNA: TGTGCCAGCAGCACAGGACTAGCGGGGTACAATGAGCAGTTCTTC; CDR3: CASSTGLAGYNEQFF
J: TRBJ1-1; size: .; D: .; V: TRBV25-1; DNA: TGTGCCAGCAGAGGCAGGGGCGTCAACACTGAAGCTTTCTTT; CDR3: CASRGRGVNTEAFF
J: TRBJ1-2; size: .; D: .; V: TRBV4-1; DNA: TGCGCCAGCAGCCAACCGAGGGCAGTCTATGGCTACACCTTC; CDR3: CASSQPRAVYGYTF
J: TRBJ2-1; size: .; D: .; V: TRBV28; DNA: TGTGCCGTCAGCGGGTTGAAAGGGGCCTACAATGAGCAGTTCTTC; CDR3: CAVSGLKGAYNEQFF
J: TRBJ2-3; size: .; D: .; V: TRBV6-6; DNA: TGTGCCAGCAGTTACTCCACCAGGGCACACACAGATACGCAGTATTTT; CDR3: CASSYSTRAHTDTQYF
J: TRBJ1-3; size: .; D: TRBD1; V: TRBV19; DNA: TGTGCCAGTCGGGACAGGGGTTCTGGAAACACCATATATTTT; CDR3: CASRDRGSGNTIYF
J: TRBJ1-2; size: .; D: TRBD1; V: TRBV6-6; DNA: TGTGCCAGCAACTCTTTTCCGGGACAGCCTAACTATGGCTACACCTTC; CDR3: CASNSFPGQPNYGYTF
J: TRBJ1-2; size: .; D: .; V: TRBV2; DNA: TGTGCCAGCAGCTCCCAGATCTATGGCTACACCTTC; CDR3: CASSSQIYGYTF
J: TRBJ1-1; size: .; D: TRBD1; V: TRBV5-6; DNA: TGTGCCAGCAGCTTCGACAGGGGGCTAGCGAACACTGAAGCTTTCTTT; CDR3: CASSFDRGLANTEAFF
J: TRBJ2-3; size: .; D: TRBD2; V: TRBV29-1; DNA: TGCAGCGCCGCGGGTAGCGGGGCCAACACAGATACGCAGTATTTT; CDR3: CSAAGSGANTDTQYF
J: TRBJ2-1; size: .; D: TRBD2; V: TRBV6-7; DNA: TGTGCCAGCAGTTTCGTGGGGGGGGAGGAGTTCTTC; CDR3: CASSFVGGEEFF
J: TRBJ2-3; size: .; D: TRBD2; V: TRBV11-2; DNA: TGTGCCAGCAGCTTAGCAGCGGGGGGACCCAGTACGCAGTATTTT; CDR3: CASSLAAGGPSTQYF
J: TRBJ1-2; size: .; D: .; V: TRBV29-1; DNA: TGCAGCGTGGACGGACAGCCGGGAATAAATGGCTACACCTTC; CDR3: CSVDGQPGINGYTF
J: TRBJ1-5; size: .; D: TRBD1; V: TRBV28; DNA: TGTGCCAGCAGTTTACCCACAGGGGCGGACGGCAATCAGCCCCAGCATTTT; CDR3: CASSLPTGADGNQPQHF
J: TRBJ1-6; size: .; D: .; V: TRBV4-1; DNA: TGCGCCAGCAGCCAGGATGGAGGGAGTAGGGGAAATAATTCACCCCTCCACTTT; CDR3: CASSQDGGSRGNNSPLHF
J: TRBJ1-2; size: .; D: TRBD1; V: TRBV25-1; DNA: TGTGCCAGCAGTGGGGGACAGGGGGCGAGTGGCTACACCTTC; CDR3: CASSGGQGASGYTF
J: TRBJ2-1; size: .; D: TRBD2; V: TRBV4-1; DNA: TGCGCCAGCAGCCAAAACCCGGGACTAGCGGGGGTCTCCTACAATGAGCAGTTCTTC; CDR3: CASSQNPGLAGVSYNEQFF
J: TRBJ2-7; size: .; D: TRBD1; V: TRBV9; DNA: TGTGCCAGCAGCGTAGCGGTGGGGACAGGGGTGTACGAGCAGTACTTC; CDR3: CASSVAVGTGVYEQYF
J: TRBJ1-1; size: .; D: TRBD1; V: TRBV27; DNA: TGTGCCAGCAGAAGCCCGGGGACAGGGAGCACTGAAGCTTTCTTT; CDR3: CASRSPGTGSTEAFF
J: TRBJ2-7; size: .; D: TRBD2; V: TRBV5-1; DNA: TGCGCCAGCAGCTTGGCAGCGGGATCCTCCGAGCAGTACTTC; CDR3: CASSLAAGSSEQYF
J: TRBJ2-1; size: .; D: TRBD2; V: TRBV4-3; DNA: TGCGCCAGCAGCATCGAGACTAGCGGGGGGACCAAAAGATCCTACAATGAGCAGTTCTTC; CDR3: CASSIETSGGTKRSYNEQFF
J: TRBJ1-5; size: .; D: .; V: TRBV18; DNA: TGTGCCAGCTCACCAATCAGGGGTGGAAATCAGCCCCAGCATTTT; CDR3: CASSPIRGGNQPQHF